The clone carrying this TCR beta chain appeared a single time. Antigen unknown. The ends lost 7 bases at V and 2 bases at J; junction bases unmatched: 13. The length of the CDR3 is 16 residues. Germline V lookup: CDR1 WSHSY, CDR2 SAAADI. These data come from a study of cytomegalovirus exposure and HLA in healthy donors. Study overall: Earlier sequencing of about 179 million T cells yielded under 120 million unique TCR beta sequences. Study outcomes and limitations: Previously analyzed data showed that most TCR beta V segments were productive at a frequency of about 90% or about 30%. A few of the chains that were CMV-associated were confirmed in vitro to be specific for CMV antigens.

Primers: 60 Vbeta forward and 13 Jbeta reverse. Assay: immunoSEQ multiplex PCR; the TCRdb copy retains only in-frame clones and omits some. The sample comprises more than 85,000 clones, around 86% of which are singletons, and 6.9% rests with the top ten. Source material: PBMCs. This sequence originates from a man between 25 and 39 years old in good health and CMV-seropositive. V gene TRBV10-2 combines with J gene TRBJ2-7; 8 bases match TRBD2. The DNA for the CDR3 is TGCGCCAGCATGGAGGGTGGCGGGGGGTACGCCTACGAGCAGTACTTC. Its translation: CASMEGGGGYAYEQYF.